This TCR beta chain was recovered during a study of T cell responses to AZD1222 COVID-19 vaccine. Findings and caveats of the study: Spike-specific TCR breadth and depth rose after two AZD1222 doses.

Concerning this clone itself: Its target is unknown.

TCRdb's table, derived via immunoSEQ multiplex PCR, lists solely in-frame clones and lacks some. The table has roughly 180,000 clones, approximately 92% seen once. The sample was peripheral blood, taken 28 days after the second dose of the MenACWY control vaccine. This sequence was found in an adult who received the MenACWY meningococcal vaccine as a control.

CDR3 in DNA: TGTGCCAGCAGTTTACTGGACGAGCAGTACTTC. Translated: CASSLLDEQYF. The gene calls are TRBV12-3 or TRBV12-4 and TRBJ2-7; D is unresolved. The CDR3 covers 11 residues. Trimming pared 2 bases from V and 5 bases from J, leaving 4 bases between.